The 7 T cell receptor beta chains listed next were all sequenced from one sample in a study of blood T cell repertoires in COVID-19. Profiling relied on immunoSEQ multiplex PCR, and the TCRdb table lists in-frame clones only, not all of them. The profile shows 150,000 to 200,000 clones, under 90% of them singletons. Sequencing was carried out using peripheral blood. Receptor source: a woman aged 80 or over with acute or convalescent COVID-19.

The V gene is TRBV5-5, the J gene TRBJ2-5; 9 nucleotides match TRBD1. V was clipped by 0 bases and J by 6 bases; unmatched bases: 9. The CDR3 covers 16 residues. CDR1 and CDR2 from the germline V gene are SGHKS and YYEKEE (reference sequence). The CDR3 here is CASSLGQRGQGKTQYF. For the CDR3, the DNA is TGTGCCAGCAGCTTGGGGCAACGGGGACAGGGCAAGACCCAGTACTTC.

The CDR3 DNA sequence: TGCGCCAGCAGCCGGGCAGGGAACTACGAGCAGTACTTC. It encodes CASSRAGNYEQYF. The chain carries TRBV4-1 and TRBJ2-7, with D perhaps TRBD1 (5 bases). V lost 4 bases and J 3 bases, leaving 10 bases between the germline ends. Germline CDR1 and CDR2: MGHRA and YSYEKL. This CDR3 comprises 13 residues.

The count of this clone is one. CDR3 loop: CASSKGLAGVGAKNIQYF. The CDR3 region has the DNA TGTGCCAGCAGCAAAGGACTAGCGGGAGTTGGGGCCAAAAACATTCAGTACTTC. The rearrangement links TRBV5-4 to TRBJ2-4, with 13 bases fitting TRBD2. The germline V gene has CDR1 SGHNT and CDR2 YYREEE (reference sequence). This CDR3 has 18 amino acids. The V segment lost 4 bases and the J segment 1 base; nucleotides outside the gene matches: 8.

The genes are TRBV6-6 and TRBJ1-1; TRBD1 aligns across 7 bases. This CDR3 is built from 14 residues. From germline, CDR1 is MNHNY and CDR2 SVGAGI (reference sequence). V lost 5 bases and J lost 5; bases outside the gene matches: 8. The CDR3 here is CASSPPGGRTEAFF. DNA of the CDR3: TGTGCCAGCAGTCCACCAGGGGGGAGGACTGAAGCTTTCTTT.

V is TRBV7-2 and J is TRBJ1-2; 9 nucleotides line up with TRBD1. V was pared by 2 bases and J by 7 bases, with 14 bases of the junction left unmatched. This CDR3 comprises 17 residues. Looked up from germline, CDR1 is SGHTA and CDR2 is FQGNSA. The CDR3 DNA sequence: TGTGCCAGCAGCTTATGGTCCGGGACAGGGTTTGTTAGTGGCTACACCTTC. Its translation is CASSLWSGTGFVSGYTF. Variable domain in full (rest from reference TRBV7-2 and TRBJ1-2): GAGVSQSPSNKVTEKGKDVELRCDPISGHTALYWYRQSLGQGLEFLIYFQGNSAPDKSGLPSDRFSAERTGGSVSTLTIQRTQQEDSAVYLCASSLWSGTGFVSGYTFGSGTRLTVV.

The genes are TRBV18 and TRBJ2-2; 7 nucleotides align to TRBD2. The germline V gene has CDR1 KGHSH and CDR2 LQKENI. Trimming cost V 0 bases and J 1 base; bases outside gene matches: 5. This CDR3 is 17 amino acids long. The CDR3 region is CASSPPPQRENTGELFF. In nucleotides, the CDR3 is TGTGCCAGCTCACCACCCCCCCAGCGGGAGAACACCGGGGAGCTGTTTTTT.

The CDR3 protein is CASSTGAKNSPLHF. Here the CDR3 DNA reads TGTGCCAGCAGTACAGGGGCGAAAAATTCACCCCTCCACTTT. The V and J genes are TRBV6-5 and TRBJ1-6; 7 bases are shared with TRBD1. Germline V gene sequence: CDR1 MNHEY, CDR2 SVGAGI. The length of the CDR3 is 14 residues. V shed 5 bases, J shed 7 bases, and the junction held 5 bases outside the gene matches.